The 31 T cell receptor beta chains given below trace back to one sample, sequenced in a study of beta chain features in type 1 diabetes (dated by TCRdb to the late 2010s). The method was the immunoSEQ multiplex PCR assay. The entire amount of isolated RNA was reverse transcribed using the High Capacity cDNA Reverse Transcription Kit, so the sequenced TCRB transcripts were expressed ones. This immuneACCESS table, as held by TCRdb, lists in-frame sequences with V and J called but not all clones. Of the missing ones, under half trace to an unresolved V gene in checked studies; the others have no known cause. Here the sample has 350,000 or so clones; about 18% occur a single time. The ten top clones hold about 0.045% of the sample. Sequencing was performed on naive CD4+ T cells from blood. The intended sense of this specimen's cell subset or site label: true naive CD4+ T cells. The origin of the receptors is a woman aged 18-35 years in good health.

This chain connects TRBV7-9 to TRBJ1-1; maybe TRBD1 (6 bases). The germline V and J ends were trimmed by 5 bases and 3 bases, with 16 bases remaining between them. There are 15 residues in the CDR3. The germline gives CDR1 SEHNR, CDR2 FQNEAQ (reference sequence). The CDR3 bases are TGTGCCAGCAGCCGGGGGGCGGTTGAGGACACTGAAGCTTTCTTT. Protein: CASSRGAVEDTEAFF.

In this sample, this clone turned up a few times. The V gene is TRBV5-1, the J gene TRBJ2-2; no clear D. V was trimmed by 5 bases and J by 3 bases, leaving 8 bases between them. The CDR3 runs to 13 residues. Germline V gene sequence: CDR1 SGHRS, CDR2 YFSETQ. The CDR3 coding sequence is TGCGCCAGCAGTGAAGAGGACACCGGGGAGCTGTTTTTT. Amino acids: CASSEEDTGELFF.

The chain joins TRBV11-1 to TRBJ1-2, with TRBD1 identical over 8 bases. The trim removed 4 bases at V and 6 bases at J, leaving 1 base unmatched. The CDR3 is 12 amino acids. Looked up from germline, CDR1 is SGHAT and CDR2 is FQDESV (reference sequence). The CDR3 loop is CASSSRGHGYTF. The CDR3 DNA follows: TGTGCCAGCAGCTCCAGGGGGCATGGCTACACCTTC.

This chain uses TRBV6-5 with TRBJ2-5; no clear D. Germline loops: CDR1 MNHEY, CDR2 SVGAGI. Between the trimmed V and J ends, which lost 3 bases and 4 bases, there was a span of 6 bases. CDR3 length equals 12 residues. DNA of the CDR3: TGTGCCAGCAGTTATGGCCCAGAGACCCAGTACTTC. It yields the protein CASSYGPETQYF.

The rearrangement links TRBV2 to TRBJ1-1, with D perhaps matching TRBD1 (6 bases). V lost 5 bases to trimming and J lost 7 bases, with 14 bases between them. CDR3 length: 13 amino acids. Germline V lookup: CDR1 SNHLY, CDR2 FYNNEI. This chain's CDR3 is CASSSGALGEAFF. In nucleotides, the CDR3 is TGTGCCAGCAGTTCAGGGGCTCTCGGTGAAGCTTTCTTT.

This clone was counted only a few times. This chain joins TRBV7-2 and TRBJ2-7; D is perhaps TRBD2 (6 bases). The CDR3 totals 14 residues. CDR1 and CDR2 (germline): SGHTA, FQGNSA. With 3 bases removed from V and 2 bases from J, the gap between germline ends came to 11 bases. CDR3 loop: CASSFGGGPYEQYF. The CDR3 nucleotides are TGTGCCAGCAGCTTCGGGGGTGGCCCCTACGAGCAGTACTTC.

V usage is TRBV13 and J usage is TRBJ2-1, with TRBD2 identical over 10 bases. Germline trimming cut 0 bases from V and 0 bases from J; bases unmatched to any gene: 2. CDR1 and CDR2 from the germline V gene are PRHDT and FYEKMQ (reference sequence). The CDR3 consists of 17 residues. CDR3 sequence reads: CASSLGLAGLSYNEQFF. The CDR3 region has the DNA TGTGCCAGCAGCTTAGGACTAGCGGGACTCTCCTACAATGAGCAGTTCTTC.

This clone was counted only a few times. The rearrangement joins TRBV5-4 to TRBJ1-2; 11 bases match TRBD1. J gave up 3 bases and V 3 bases, and 4 bases lay outside the gene matches. Germline-derived CDR1 and CDR2 are SGHNT and YYREEE (reference sequence). This CDR3 has 15 residues. The CDR3 loop is CASSYPGQGDYGYTF. The CDR3 coding sequence is TGTGCCAGCAGCTATCCGGGACAGGGGGACTATGGCTACACCTTC.

This clone came up a few times. CDR3 in amino acids: CATSRDRRSAGVSDEQFF. The CDR3 DNA is TGTGCCACCAGCAGAGATCGGCGCAGCGCGGGGGTCAGCGATGAGCAGTTCTTC. The chain employs TRBV15 and TRBJ2-1; 7 bases line up with TRBD2. There are 18 residues in the CDR3. Trimming took 0 bases from V and 8 from J; bases not matched to a gene: 16. CDR1 is LNHNV, CDR2 YYDKDF, per germline (reference sequence).

This chain joins TRBV10-3 and TRBJ1-2; the match to TRBD1 covers 8 bases. CDR3 length equals 13 residues. CDR1 and CDR2 from the germline V gene are ENHRY and SYGVKD. Trimming cost V 2 bases and J 7 bases; bases outside gene matches: 3. The DNA for the CDR3 is TGTGCCATCAGTGAGAGACAGGGGCTTGGCTACACCTTC. Translating gives CAISERQGLGYTF.

This clone was counted only a few times. The CDR3 DNA sequence: TGTGCCAGCAGCGTAGTAAGCCGGGATGGGACCCAGTACTTC. This sequence encodes CASSVVSRDGTQYF. The chain carries TRBV9 and TRBJ2-5, with D tentatively TRBD2 (5 bases). Germline loops: CDR1 SGDLS, CDR2 YYNGEE. This CDR3 spans 14 amino acids. V was pared by 0 bases and J by 7 bases, with 13 bases between.

CDR3 loop: CASSFDTLEQYF. The CDR3 bases are TGTGCCAGCAGCTTTGACACCCTCGAGCAGTACTTC. This chain links TRBV7-9 with TRBJ2-7; D is ambiguous. There are 12 residues in the CDR3. Germline V gives CDR1 SEHNR, CDR2 FQNEAQ (reference sequence). V was cut by 3 bases and J by 6 bases, with 9 bases left in between.

This sequence joins TRBV7-9 and TRBJ2-1; 8 positions agree with TRBD2. The V segment lost 5 bases and the J segment 0 bases; nucleotides outside the gene matches: 9. This CDR3 comprises 17 residues. Germline V gene lookup returns CDR1 SEHNR and CDR2 FQNEAQ (reference sequence). The CDR3 reads CASSPALAVFSYNEQFF. The DNA of the CDR3 is TGTGCCAGCAGCCCCGCACTAGCGGTTTTCTCCTACAATGAGCAGTTCTTC.

The V call is TRBV7-3, the J call TRBJ2-7, with TRBD1 as a possible D gene (6 bases). Trimming removed 5 bases from V and 5 bases from J, with 16 bases in between. The CDR3 totals 14 residues. Germline V lookup: CDR1 SGHTA, CDR2 FQGTGA. The chain's CDR3 is CASSETGTTDEQYF. In DNA, the CDR3 is TGTGCCAGCAGCGAGACAGGTACCACGGACGAGCAGTACTTC.

This clone was counted between two and nine times. CDR3 loop: CAWSVAFLSNQPQHF. CDR3 bases: TGTGCCTGGAGTGTAGCTTTCCTTAGCAATCAGCCCCAGCATTTT. The chain recombines TRBV30 with TRBJ1-5; D gene unclear. The V gene's germline CDR1 is GTSNPN and CDR2 SVGIG (reference sequence). The CDR3 sequence is 15 residues long. Trimming shortened V by 0 bases and J by 0 bases, and 9 bases separated the two germline ends.

CDR3 in DNA: TGTGCCTGGAGTTTAGGGGTCTCTCGACAGCTCAACGAGCAGTACTTC. The encoded protein is CAWSLGVSRQLNEQYF. The chain joins TRBV30 to TRBJ2-7; maybe TRBD1 (5 bases). V was pared by 2 bases and J by 5 bases, with 22 bases between. The CDR3 contains 16 residues. CDR1 and CDR2 (germline): GTSNPN, SVGIG (reference sequence).

V is TRBV7-3 and J is TRBJ1-6, with D possibly being TRBD1 (6 bases). Germline loops: CDR1 SGHTA, CDR2 FQGTGA. The CDR3 contains 13 residues. Trimming took off 4 bases at V and 7 bases at J, with 8 bases between the two ends. The CDR3 nucleotides read TGTGCCAGCAGCTCAGGACAGAATTCACCCCTCCACTTT. It yields the protein CASSSGQNSPLHF.

The CDR3 here is CAWNPLGGYGYTF. DNA of the CDR3: TGTGCCTGGAACCCCTTGGGGGGCTATGGCTACACCTTC. The V call is TRBV30, the J call TRBJ1-2; tentative D call: TRBD1 (5 bases). Germline CDR1 GTSNPN, CDR2 SVGIG (reference sequence). V was pared by 4 bases and J by 4 bases, with 13 bases between. The CDR3 is made up of 13 amino acids.

This clone was counted a few times. The chain carries TRBV7-2 and TRBJ2-1, with 9 bases aligning to TRBD1. In germline, CDR1 is SGHTA, CDR2 FQGNSA. Trimming cost V 5 bases and J 4 bases; bases outside gene matches: 6. The CDR3 loop spans 15 amino acids. This CDR3 reads CASSPGTGFYNEQFF. The CDR3 DNA reads TGTGCCAGCAGCCCCGGGACAGGGTTTTACAATGAGCAGTTCTTC.

This clone showed up just a few times. The chain is built from TRBV9 and TRBJ2-7, with D maybe TRBD2 (6 bases). Trimming stripped 3 bases from V and 4 bases from J, with 11 bases between. CDR3 length: 13 amino acids. Germline CDR1 SGDLS, CDR2 YYNGEE. The CDR3 here is CASSEGLGYEQYF. CDR3 DNA: TGTGCCAGCAGCGAGGGACTGGGGTACGAGCAGTACTTC. The whole variable domain, filled in from reference TRBV9 and TRBJ2-7, reads DSGVTQTPKHLITATGQRVTLRCSPRSGDLSVYWYQQSLDQGLQFLIQYYNGEERAKGNILERFSAQQFPDLHSELNLSSLELGDSALYFCASSEGLGYEQYFGPGTRLTVT.

The rearrangement joins TRBV19 to TRBJ1-2; 9 nucleotides align to TRBD1. In germline, CDR1 is LNHDA, CDR2 SQIVND (reference sequence). Losses at the gene ends were 10 bases for V and 1 base for J; bases not matched to a gene: 10. CDR3 length: 15 residues. The CDR3 loop reads CATTSGTGINYGYTF. As DNA, the CDR3 is TGTGCCACTACCTCCGGGACAGGGATTAACTATGGCTACACCTTC.

The chain has TRBV7-9 and TRBJ2-3; TRBD2 matches 10 bases. Looked up from germline, CDR1 is SEHNR and CDR2 is FQNEAQ (reference sequence). The CDR3 spans 16 residues. After removal of 4 bases from V and 4 bases from J, the junction contained 8 bases not matched to a gene. This CDR3 reads CASSSGLAAAADTQYF. CDR3 bases: TGTGCCAGCAGCTCAGGACTAGCGGCGGCCGCAGATACGCAGTATTTT.

This clone was seen more than once but under ten times. The chain has TRBV4-1 and TRBJ2-7; TRBD1 is a possible D gene (5 bases). CDR3 length: 15 amino acids. Germline V gene data show CDR1 as MGHRA and CDR2 as YSYEKL. The V and J ends lost 1 base and 3 bases respectively, with 13 bases between them. The CDR3 region has the DNA TGCGCCAGCAGCCAAGGGACACTGGATCTCTACGAGCAGTACTTC. This encodes CASSQGTLDLYEQYF.

There are a few counts of this clone. The chain joins TRBV4-1 to TRBJ2-7; 8 positions agree with TRBD1. The V gene end was trimmed by 8 bases and the J gene end by 3 bases; junction bases not matched to a gene: 6. Germline CDR1 reads MGHRA; CDR2 reads YSYEKL. CDR3 length: 13 amino acids. The CDR3 nucleotides read TGCGCCAGCTGCCTTGACAGGGGCTACGAGCAGTACTTC. It encodes CASCLDRGYEQYF.

This clone has only a few counts. This chain connects TRBV5-1 to TRBJ2-5; TRBD2 matches at 8 bases. Germline CDR1 reads SGHRS; CDR2 reads YFSETQ. After removal of 3 bases from V and 5 bases from J, the junction contained 6 bases not matched to a gene. This CDR3 region has 14 residues. CDR3 in DNA: TGCGCCAGCAGCTCCGCGGGGGGCGAGGAGACCCAGTACTTC. It encodes CASSSAGGEETQYF.

The chain has TRBV15 and TRBJ1-4; TRBD1 agrees at 7 bases. Trimming took 3 bases from V and 7 from J; bases not matched to a gene: 14. The CDR3 has 17 residues. Germline V gene data show CDR1 as LNHNV and CDR2 as YYDKDF (reference sequence). The CDR3 coding sequence is TGTGCCACCAGCAGGACTTACCCGACAGGGAGAGGTGAAAAACTGTTTTTT. Encoded protein: CATSRTYPTGRGEKLFF.

The gene calls are TRBV28 and TRBJ1-4; 9 positions agree with TRBD1. In germline, CDR1 is MDHEN, CDR2 SYDVKM. J lost 7 bases, V lost 2 bases, and 5 bases had no gene match. This CDR3 comprises 15 residues. The CDR3 reads CASSLEDRGSEKLFF. The CDR3 region has the DNA TGTGCCAGCAGTTTAGAGGACAGGGGTTCTGAAAAACTGTTTTTT.

The table lists this clone with a few counts. The J gene is TRBJ2-5, the V gene TRBV5-1; TRBD1 matches at 7 bases. Germline CDR1 SGHRS, CDR2 YFSETQ. The CDR3 has 15 residues. The trim removed 0 bases at V and 5 bases at J, leaving 7 bases unmatched. For the CDR3, the DNA is TGCGCCAGCAGCTTGGCCGGGACAGCACGGGAGACCCAGTACTTC. This sequence encodes CASSLAGTARETQYF.

The CDR3 DNA follows: TGCAGCGTTGCCAAAACTGGGAACACTGAAGCTTTCTTT. Protein product: CSVAKTGNTEAFF. The chain recombines TRBV29-1 with TRBJ1-1; D is undetermined. Between the trimmed V and J ends, which lost 4 bases and 1 base, there was a span of 10 bases. The CDR3 covers 13 residues. The germline gives CDR1 SQVTM, CDR2 ANQGSEA.

This clone occurred a few times. This chain uses TRBV4-1 with TRBJ2-7; 11 positions agree with TRBD2. V lost 0 bases and J lost 1; bases outside the gene matches: 5. The CDR3 totals 17 residues. The V gene's germline CDR1 is MGHRA and CDR2 YSYEKL. The chain's CDR3 is CASSQDPTSGVSYEQYF. The CDR3 bases are TGCGCCAGCAGCCAAGATCCGACTAGCGGGGTTTCCTACGAGCAGTACTTC.

This rearrangement joins TRBV5-1 to TRBJ2-3; 7 bases line up with TRBD1. The CDR3 length is 15 residues. CDR1 and CDR2 (germline): SGHRS, YFSETQ. V dropped 1 base and J dropped 5; count of bases not matched to a gene: 7. Written as DNA, the CDR3 is TGCGCCAGCAGCTTGAGTCGACAGGGCATAGATACGCAGTATTTT. Translated, it gives CASSLSRQGIDTQYF.